A selection of T cell receptor beta chains follows, all from one sample in a study of T cell repertoires in cytomegalovirus infection. One entry per CDR3 protein results from TCRdb running MiXCR on the reads. The sample records about 830,000 distinct CDR3 sequences, roughly 33% being singletons. Their cognate antigens are unknown. Sequenced here: cultured CD8+ T cells from PBMCs, sampled from culture after CMV antigen stimulation. The receptors come from a human donor in good health (CMV status not recorded). Some clones in this sample may be carry-over from other donors' samples. The CDR3 runs from the conserved cysteine through the conserved F or W. The D gene is left open where the match is weak. Where a row states a size, it is once, few, many or the class of an expanded clone; other rows omit it.

TRBV19	NA	NA	TRBJ1-3	CASKGGLMAGNTIYF	TGTGCCTCTAAGGGAGGGTTAATGGCTGGAAACACCATATATTTT
TRBV7-6	many	NA	TRBJ1-2	CASSLAGEANYGYTF	TGTGCCAGCAGCTTGGCAGGGGAAGCTAACTATGGCTACACCTTC
TRBV7-8	few	NA	TRBJ2-5	CASSHDRNFQETQYF	TGTGCCAGCAGCCATGACAGGAACTTCCAAGAGACCCAGTACTTC
TRBV9	NA	NA	TRBJ2-1	CASSVVSLLSSYNEQFF	TGTGCCAGCAGCGTAGTGAGTCTCTTAAGCTCCTACAATGAGCAGTTCTTC
TRBV14	NA	NA	TRBJ2-2	CASSIRATHTGELFF	TGTGCCAGCAGCATACGGGCCACCCACACCGGGGAGCTGTTTTTT
TRBV5-4	NA	NA	TRBJ2-1	CASSLGASDEQFF	TGTGCCAGCAGCTTGGGGGCCTCGGATGAGCAGTTCTTC
TRBV20-1	few	NA	TRBJ2-1	CSARVAYLSYNEQFF	TGCAGTGCTAGAGTCGCCTACCTATCCTACAATGAGCAGTTCTTC
TRBV5-5	NA	NA	TRBJ1-1	CASSLGWRGMNTEAFF	TGTGCCAGCAGCTTGGGGTGGAGGGGGATGAACACTGAAGCTTTCTTT
TRBV12-3/TRBV12-4	few	NA	TRBJ2-2	CASSSRTRDTGELFF	TGTGCCAGCAGTTCCAGGACAAGGGACACCGGGGAGCTGTTTTTT
TRBV6-5	few	NA	TRBJ2-2	CASSYSTGYTGELFF	TGTGCCAGCAGTTACTCTACAGGGTACACCGGGGAGCTGTTTTTT
TRBV25-1	few	NA	TRBJ2-7	CASGEFVGREQYF	TGTGCCAGCGGGGAATTCGTGGGCCGAGAGCAGTACTTC
TRBV6-5	NA	NA	TRBJ2-1	CASNRGDEQFF	TGTGCCAGCAACCGGGGCGATGAGCAGTTCTTC
TRBV29-1	NA	NA	TRBJ1-2	CSVETRYGYTF	TGCAGCGTTGAAACACGCTATGGCTACACCTTC
TRBV18	NA	NA	TRBJ1-2	CVSLGIPNYGYTF	TGTGTCAGCTTGGGGATTCCTAACTATGGCTACACCTTC
TRBV2	NA	TRBD1	TRBJ2-6	CASSPGDREFWGANVLTF	TGTGCCAGCAGTCCTGGGGACAGGGAATTTTGGGGGGCCAACGTCCTGACTTTC
TRBV5-4	NA	NA	TRBJ2-7	CASSLVTGSGEQYF	TGTGCCAGCAGCTTGGTGACGGGCTCAGGGGAGCAGTACTTC
TRBV4-2	NA	TRBD2	TRBJ2-2	CASSTTSGVGTGELFF	TGTGCCAGCAGCACAACTAGCGGGGTCGGCACCGGGGAGCTGTTTTTT
TRBV6-2/TRBV6-3	many	TRBD1	TRBJ2-7	CASSMGTGYPYEQYF	TGTGCCAGCAGTATGGGGACAGGGTACCCCTACGAGCAGTACTTC
TRBV19	few	NA	TRBJ1-6	CASSQFSVGGSPLHF	TGTGCCAGTAGTCAATTTTCGGTCGGTGGTTCACCCCTCCACTTT
TRBV7-6	NA	TRBD2	TRBJ2-1	CASSPGTSGGSAYNEQFF	TGTGCCAGCAGCCCCGGGACTAGCGGGGGCTCCGCCTACAATGAGCAGTTCTTC
TRBV4-1	few	NA	TRBJ2-7	CASSQVRGSYEQYF	TGCGCCAGCAGCCAAGTACGAGGGAGCTACGAGCAGTACTTC
TRBV7-6	many	TRBD2	TRBJ2-5	CASSFLSGTRIIETQYF	TGTGCCAGCAGCTTCCTATCCGGGACTAGAATTATAGAGACCCAGTACTTC
TRBV7-8	many	NA	TRBJ2-7	CASSEHGGTTYEQYF	TGTGCCAGCAGCGAACACGGAGGCACTACCTACGAGCAGTACTTC
TRBV7-8	few	NA	TRBJ1-4	CASSLRADTTNEKLFF	TGTGCCAGCAGCCTCCGGGCGGATACAACTAATGAAAAACTGTTTTTT
TRBV20-1	NA	TRBD1	TRBJ1-1	CSVADRANTEAFF	TGCAGTGTAGCGGACAGGGCGAACACTGAAGCTTTCTTT
TRBV5-1	few	NA	TRBJ2-3	CASSLVRGSGTDTQYF	TGCGCCAGCAGCTTGGTTCGGGGTTCCGGCACAGATACGCAGTATTTT
TRBV7-8	many	NA	TRBJ2-2	CASSPGLTGELFF	TGTGCCAGCAGCCCCGGACTAACCGGGGAGCTGTTTTTT
TRBV12-3/TRBV12-4	few	NA	TRBJ2-1	CASSLVYLGRSVAWNEQFF	TGTGCCAGCAGTTTAGTCTATTTAGGACGGTCGGTTGCTTGGAATGAGCAGTTCTTC
TRBV4-1	NA	NA	TRBJ1-4	CASSQVGAGEKLFF	TGCGCCAGCAGCCAGGTGGGGGCAGGGGAAAAACTGTTTTTT
TRBV12-3/TRBV12-4	NA	NA	TRBJ1-1	CASSFLAPDASNMNTEAFF	TGTGCCAGCAGTTTTCTGGCACCGGACGCTTCCAACATGAACACTGAAGCTTTCTTT
TRBV12-3/TRBV12-4	NA	TRBD2	TRBJ2-1	CASSGGGRGANEQFF	TGTGCCAGCAGTGGGGGTGGGAGGGGTGCAAATGAGCAGTTCTTC
TRBV12-3/TRBV12-4	few	NA	TRBJ1-2	CASKVGAGYTF	TGTGCCAGCAAGGTTGGGGCTGGCTACACCTTC
TRBV6-2/TRBV6-3	NA	TRBD1	TRBJ1-1	CASSYPDRGPVNTEAFF	TGTGCCAGCAGTTACCCTGACAGGGGACCCGTGAACACTGAAGCTTTCTTT
TRBV12-3/TRBV12-4	once	TRBD2	TRBJ2-3	CANSLDSGGRGGTDTQYF	TGTGCCAACAGTTTGGATAGCGGGGGCCGTGGAGGCACAGATACGCAGTATTTT
TRBV2	NA	NA	TRBJ1-1	CASSEVETRGTEAFF	TGTGCCAGCAGTGAAGTTGAGACCCGAGGCACTGAAGCTTTCTTT
TRBV11-1	few	NA	TRBJ1-6	CASSLEGGSPLHF	TGTGCCAGCAGCTTGGAAGGGGGTTCACCCCTCCACTTT
TRBV7-9	few	NA	TRBJ1-1	CASSSRQVRSTEAFF	TGTGCCAGCAGCTCCCGACAGGTCCGGAGCACTGAAGCTTTCTTT
TRBV12-3/TRBV12-4	NA	NA	TRBJ1-1	CASSSRTRYTEAFF	TGTGCCAGCAGCTCCAGGACGCGATACACTGAAGCTTTCTTT
TRBV7-9	NA	NA	TRBJ2-2	CASSPASGPNTGELFF	TGTGCCAGCAGCCCAGCATCGGGGCCGAACACCGGGGAGCTGTTTTTT
TRBV10-3	many	TRBD1	TRBJ1-3	CAIRGTESSGNTIYF	TGTGCCATCAGAGGGACAGAAAGCTCTGGAAACACCATATATTTT
TRBV14	NA	NA	TRBJ2-5	CASSHPGQGRTQYF	TGTGCCAGCAGCCACCCCGGGCAGGGTCGGACCCAGTACTTC
TRBV5-1	NA	TRBD1	TRBJ1-4	CASSSDRLMMGEKLFF	TGCGCCAGCAGTTCGGACAGGTTGATGATGGGCGAAAAACTGTTTTTT
TRBV7-2	many	NA	TRBJ2-7	CASSRNGAGAPYEQYF	TGTGCCAGCAGCCGTAATGGGGCAGGGGCCCCCTACGAGCAGTACTTC
TRBV6-6	NA	NA	TRBJ2-7	CASKEEGYEQYF	TGTGCCAGCAAGGAGGAGGGCTACGAGCAGTACTTC
TRBV27	few	NA	TRBJ1-4	CASSLLPSFEKLFF	TGTGCCAGCAGTTTACTCCCCTCTTTCGAAAAACTGTTTTTT
TRBV7-7	many	TRBD2	TRBJ2-5	CASSSGLAGGQYQETQYF	TGTGCTAGCAGCTCCGGACTAGCGGGGGGCCAGTACCAAGAGACCCAGTACTTC
TRBV7-6	many	NA	TRBJ1-6	CASSLSEPSGNNSPLHF	TGTGCCAGCAGCTTGAGTGAACCCAGCGGAAATAATTCACCCCTCCACTTT
TRBV7-6	NA	TRBD2	TRBJ2-1	CASSLKGLAGGREQFF	TGTGCCAGCAGCTTAAAGGGACTAGCGGGGGGGCGTGAGCAGTTCTTC
TRBV7-6	NA	TRBD1	TRBJ1-2	CASSLGLTGVGGYTF	TGTGCCAGCAGCTTAGGCCTCACAGGGGTTGGTGGCTACACCTTC
TRBV11-2	NA	NA	TRBJ2-1	CASSSRERGPYNEQFF	TGTGCCAGCAGCTCTAGGGAACGGGGGCCTTACAATGAGCAGTTCTTC
TRBV7-2	many	NA	TRBJ2-1	CASSSRRGNEQFF	TGTGCCAGCAGCTCCAGGCGGGGAAATGAGCAGTTCTTC
TRBV11-2	NA	TRBD1	TRBJ2-5	CTSSPTEDRAPDGETQYF	TGTACCAGCAGCCCAACCGAGGACAGGGCCCCCGATGGGGAGACCCAGTACTTC
TRBV10-3	few	TRBD1	TRBJ2-2	CAINPGQGYTGELFF	TGTGCCATCAACCCGGGACAGGGATACACCGGGGAGCTGTTTTTT
TRBV6-2/TRBV6-3	NA	NA	TRBJ1-1	CASSYSSQTEAFF	TGTGCCAGCAGTTACTCGAGCCAGACTGAAGCTTTCTTT
TRBV6-4	many	NA	TRBJ2-3	CASSENREPHTQYF	TGTGCCAGCAGTGAAAACAGGGAACCACATACGCAGTATTTT
TRBV27	many	NA	TRBJ2-2	CASSPGANTGELFF	TGTGCCAGTAGTCCGGGAGCGAACACCGGGGAGCTGTTTTTT
TRBV5-4	NA	NA	TRBJ1-5	CASSLDLSNQPQHF	TGTGCCAGCAGCTTGGACCTTAGCAATCAGCCCCAGCATTTT